The clone carrying this TCR beta chain was found a few times. In TCRdb, the RT-PCR reads were re-called with MiXCR into one record per CDR3 protein. Among hundreds of thousands of distinct CDR3 sequences, around 11% were seen once, and the ten largest hold approximately 11%. This CDR3 is 15 amino acids long. Germline lookup yields CDR1 MNHEY and CDR2 SVGAGI. The V gene lost 4 bases and the J gene lost 0 bases, with 11 bases spanning the gap. These data belong to a study of response to subunit inactivated influenza vaccine. This sample also appeared in a second study, on T cells expressing NK-cell markers. That source notes: As the method of synthesis, 5'RACE template switching with UMIs yielded TCR beta cDNA. Obtained from sorted CD3+CD56+NKG2C+, CD3+CD56+NKG2C- and CD3+CD56-NKG2C+ T cells were the TCR beta repertoires. In a handful of donors, dominant clonotypes made up about 25-60.1% of CD3+CD56-NKG2C+ cells. Whether expanded NKG2C+ T cell clones were HCMV-specific remained unclear.

Sample: PBMCs from blood, taken on the day of vaccination. The chain combines TRBV6-5 with TRBJ2-3; perhaps TRBD2 as D (6 bases). This clonotype originated in a man aged 50-59 years who received an inactivated influenza vaccine. In nucleotides, the CDR3 is TGTGCCAGCAGTTTCCAAGGAGGGAGCACAGATACGCAGTATTTT. This sequence encodes CASSFQGGSTDTQYF.